Shown below are 9 T cell receptor beta chains from a single sample sequenced in a study of blood T cells in healthy people across ages. The use of a sample-barcoded 5' primer and a J-beta primer mix characterized a second PCR of roughly 7 to 12 cycles. TCRdb fed the 5' RACE reads into MiXCR, producing one record per CDR3 protein. The sample includes 1.6 million or so distinct CDR3 sequences, around 36% of them seen just once. The source material was blood. The source is a woman between 25 and 40 years old in good health.

The chain combines TRBV20-1 with TRBJ2-2; 7 bases are a match to TRBD2. From germline, CDR1 is DFQATT and CDR2 SNEGSKA (reference sequence). V lost 5 bases to trimming and J lost 2 bases; unmatched junction nucleotides: 5. The CDR3 covers 14 residues. CDR3 protein: CSAPTGGNTGELFF. CDR3 nucleotides: TGCAGTGCTCCGACGGGAGGAAACACCGGGGAGCTGTTTTTT.

This clonotype was recorded many times. V is TRBV7-2 and J is TRBJ1-2, with 7 bases lining up with TRBD1. Trimming removed 6 bases from V and 1 base from J; junction bases left unmatched: 5. CDR1 and CDR2 from the germline V gene are SGHTA and FQGNSA. This CDR3 is 14 amino acids long. The CDR3 nucleotides are TGTGCCAGCAGTCCCGGGACAGATAACTATGGCTACACCTTC. Its translation: CASSPGTDNYGYTF.

This clonotype showed up just a few times. This chain links TRBV7-8 with TRBJ1-4; D unresolved. Germline lookup yields CDR1 SGHVS and CDR2 FQNEAQ. CDR3 length: 15 residues. V was trimmed by 4 bases and J by 3 bases, leaving 12 bases between them. CDR3 in DNA: TGTGCCAGCAGCTCCGCGGTGCCAGCTAATGAAAAACTGTTTTTT. It encodes CASSSAVPANEKLFF.

This chain joins TRBV7-9 and TRBJ2-7, with a possible D match to TRBD1 (6 bases). V was trimmed by 6 bases and J by 1 base, leaving 16 bases between them. The CDR3 spans 15 residues. Germline CDR1 and CDR2: SEHNR and FQNEAQ (reference sequence). The CDR3: CASRRGGGRSYEQYF. In DNA form, the CDR3 reads TGTGCCAGCAGACGTGGTGGGGGCAGGTCCTACGAGCAGTACTTC.

On this clonotype: Its ends do not fully match the called genes, so a read error is possible. J is TRBJ2-5 and V is TRBV7-2, with TRBD1 matching over 7 bases. The CDR3 is 16 amino acids. Looked up from germline, CDR1 is SGHTA and CDR2 is FQGNSA. The CDR3 DNA sequence: TGTGTCAGCAGCGTGACAGGGACAAGGACCCAAGAGACCCAGTACTTC. It specifies CVSSVTGTRTQETQYF.

This chain links TRBV9 with TRBJ2-7; the D gene could be TRBD1 or TRBD2 (5 bases each). V was cut by 0 bases and J by 3 bases, with 13 bases left in between. This CDR3 has 15 residues. The germline V gene encodes CDR1 SGDLS and CDR2 YYNGEE. The CDR3, as DNA: TGTGCCAGCAGCGTAGGGGAAGGGACCCTCTACGAGCAGTACTTC. Protein product: CASSVGEGTLYEQYF.

This clonotype was seen a handful of times. The chain carries TRBV7-6 and TRBJ2-5; D possibly corresponds to TRBD1 (6 bases). Germline V lookup: CDR1 SGHVS, CDR2 FNYEAQ. There are 14 residues in the CDR3. V shed 5 bases and J shed 1 base, with 11 bases lying between them. CDR3 protein: CASSPTGRQETQYF. In nucleotides, the CDR3 is TGTGCCAGCAGCCCCACAGGGCGCCAAGAGACCCAGTACTTC.

The CDR3 here is CASRPTFRQSLYNEQFF. Here the CDR3 DNA reads TGTGCCAGCAGGCCAACTTTCCGACAGTCCCTTTACAATGAGCAGTTCTTC. The V gene is TRBV7-6, the J gene TRBJ2-1, with TRBD1 as a possible D gene (5 bases). The germline V gene encodes CDR1 SGHVS and CDR2 FNYEAQ. The CDR3 totals 17 residues. Trimming stripped 6 bases from V and 4 bases from J, with 22 bases between.

The gene calls are TRBV6-5 and TRBJ2-7; 10 nucleotides agree with TRBD1. The CDR3 loop spans 15 amino acids. V was pared by 4 bases and J by 7 bases, with 10 bases of the junction left unmatched. Germline assignment: CDR1 MNHEY and CDR2 SVGAGI. CDR3 protein: CASSFRQGASGEQYF. As DNA, the CDR3 is TGTGCCAGCAGTTTCAGACAGGGGGCAAGCGGAGAGCAGTACTTC.